This T cell receptor beta chain appears in the sequencing data of a study of blood T cell repertoires in COVID-19. The protocol was immunoSEQ multiplex PCR, while the TCRdb copy is restricted to in-frame clones and leaves out a portion. The data contain a few hundred thousand clones, roughly nine tenths of them singletons. CDR1 is SGHVS, CDR2 FQNEAQ, per germline. The CDR3 runs to 17 residues. The V end lost 1 base, the J end lost 7 bases, and 23 bases lay between the germline ends. Seattle patients were enrolled during active infection and followed longitudinally. The sample was peripheral blood. The chain employs TRBV7-8 and TRBJ2-7, with a weak D call TRBD2 (7 bases). This TCR was sampled from a woman aged 60-75 years with COVID-19, enrolled during active disease. In DNA, the CDR3 is TGTGCCAGCAGCTTAGTAGGGGGGGGCATGAGCGCTTTAGAGCAGTACTTC. This sequence encodes CASSLVGGGMSALEQYF.